A selection of T cell receptor beta chains follows, all from one sample in a study of blood T cell repertoires in COVID-19. Generated by immunoSEQ multiplex PCR, the TCRdb table keeps only in-frame clones and is missing some. This table holds around 94,000 clones, 80% to 95% found once. Sequencing was performed on peripheral blood. Every receptor here comes from a woman in her forties or fifties with COVID-19, enrolled during active disease. CDR3s include the opening cysteine and the closing phenylalanine or tryptophan. The D gene is left open where the match is weak. Clone size appears in some rows only: once, few, many, or a class for an expanded clone.

cdr3_length clone_size j_call v_call d_call cdr3_nt cdr3_aa
17 - TRBJ1-1 TRBV30 - TGTGCCTGGATCGAGCCCCCGCCGCGGACTTATAACGCTGAAGCTTTCTTT CAWIEPPPRTYNAEAFF
15 - TRBJ1-2 TRBV28 TRBD1 TGTGCCAGCAGTGCCGGGACAGGGGGGCTTGGTGGCTACACCTTC CASSAGTGGLGGYTF
14 - TRBJ2-7 TRBV27 - TGTGCCAGCAGTTTATTTCAGGGATCCTACGAGCAGTACTTC CASSLFQGSYEQYF
15 - TRBJ2-4 TRBV28 - TGTGCCAGCAGTCCAACCCAACTAGCCAAAAACATTCAGTACTTC CASSPTQLAKNIQYF
13 - TRBJ1-3 TRBV18 - TGTGCCAGCTCACCACGCGAGGGAAACACCATATATTTT CASSPREGNTIYF
15 once TRBJ1-1 TRBV3-1/TRBV3-2 - TGTGCCAGCAGCCGTATGCCCCGGGGGGACACTGAAGCTTTCTTT CASSRMPRGDTEAFF
16 - TRBJ2-1 TRBV5-1 - TGCGCCAGCAGCATCCGGGGGGCCGATTCCTACAATGAGCAGTTCTTC CASSIRGADSYNEQFF
20 once TRBJ1-1 TRBV5-1 - TGCGCCAGCAGCTTGGGAACCCTCTTACGGGGTAGGAGGGCGAACACTGAAGCTTTCTTT CASSLGTLLRGRRANTEAFF
15 - TRBJ1-2 TRBV6-6 - TGTGCCAGCAGTCTTTCTCGACAGGCTAAGGTGGGCTACACCTTC CASSLSRQAKVGYTF
17 - TRBJ1-3 TRBV5-1 - TGCGCCAGCAGCCCTGCCGGTGGAGGGGTTGGTGGAAACACCATATATTTT CASSPAGGGVGGNTIYF
15 few TRBJ1-5 TRBV7-2 - TGTGCCAGCAGCTTAGTATCGGGGAGTAATCAGCCCCAGCATTTT CASSLVSGSNQPQHF
14 - TRBJ1-2 TRBV15 - TGTGCCACCAGCAGTTCGGTAGGGGCCTATGGCTACACCTTC CATSSSVGAYGYTF
16 - TRBJ1-6 TRBV28 - TGTGCCAGCAGTTTATTATCGAGCTCCTATAATTCACCCCTCCACTTT CASSLLSSSYNSPLHF
16 few TRBJ2-2 TRBV6-1 TRBD1 TGTGCCAGCAGTGAAATAGGGGGCAGGGCTGGCGGGGAGCTGTTTTTT CASSEIGGRAGGELFF
19 few TRBJ2-6 TRBV3-1/TRBV3-2 - TGTGCCAGCAGCCAAGTCATTGGGGGGAGAACATCTGGGGCCAACGTCCTGACTTTC CASSQVIGGRTSGANVLTF
15 once TRBJ2-2 TRBV15 - TGTGCCACCAGCTGGCAAGCGGGGAACACCGGGGAGCTGTTTTTT CATSWQAGNTGELFF
14 - TRBJ1-4 TRBV24-1 TRBD1 TGTGCCACCTCCGAGGGACAGGCTAATGAAAAACTGTTTTTT CATSEGQANEKLFF
13 - TRBJ1-4 TRBV10-3 - TGTGCCAGAGACGACAGATCTAATGAAAAACTGTTTTTT CARDDRSNEKLFF
17 - TRBJ1-6 TRBV27 TRBD1 TGTGCCAGCAGTTTATCCAGGGGGGACACCTATAATTCACCCCTCCACTTT CASSLSRGDTYNSPLHF
11 - TRBJ1-2 TRBV11-2 TRBD1 TGTGCCAGCAGCCCAGGGGGGGGCTACACCTTC CASSPGGGYTF
16 - TRBJ2-7 TRBV11-2 TRBD1 TGTGCCAGCAGCCCCCGCGGACAGGGGGCTAGTAACGAGCAGTACTTC CASSPRGQGASNEQYF
16 - TRBJ2-1 TRBV19 - TGTGCCAGTAGTCCTCAGCGCCGCCTCTCCTACAATGAGCAGTTCTTC CASSPQRRLSYNEQFF
16 - TRBJ1-2 TRBV27 - TGTGCCAGCAGTTCGTGGGGACACCTAGAAGATTATGGCTACACCTTC CASSSWGHLEDYGYTF
16 - TRBJ1-2 TRBV13 TRBD1 TGTGCCAGCAGCTTAGGCGGGCAGGGGGCCAACTATGGCTACACCTTC CASSLGGQGANYGYTF
16 - TRBJ1-1 TRBV28 TRBD1 TGTGCCAGCAGTCCCATGGGACAGGGGGCCCGAACTGAAGCTTTCTTT CASSPMGQGARTEAFF
15 - TRBJ1-1 TRBV16 - TGTGCCAGCAGCCAATTACCGGGAGGGAGCACTGAAGCTTTCTTT CASSQLPGGSTEAFF